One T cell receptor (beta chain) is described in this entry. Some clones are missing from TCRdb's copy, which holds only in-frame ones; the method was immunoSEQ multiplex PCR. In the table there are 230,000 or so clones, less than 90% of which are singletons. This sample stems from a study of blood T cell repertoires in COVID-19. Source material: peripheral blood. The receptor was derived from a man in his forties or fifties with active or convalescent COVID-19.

CDR3 sequence: CASSQHYRGSSYNEQFF. DNA for the CDR3: TGCGCCAGCAGCCAGCACTATCGAGGGAGCTCCTACAATGAGCAGTTCTTC. The chain has TRBV4-1 and TRBJ2-1, with a weak D call TRBD2 (5 bases). The length of the CDR3 is 17 residues. The germline gives CDR1 MGHRA, CDR2 YSYEKL. Trimming left V 3 bases short and J 0 bases short, with 15 bases between.